Described below is a single T cell receptor (beta chain) sequence and its context. Its cognate antigen is unknown. This specimen comes from a study of cytomegalovirus exposure and HLA in healthy donors. Study-wide results and caveats: Highly shared variants forming one cluster were likely a sequencing artifact. According to an earlier analysis, most TCR beta V segments yielded productive rearrangements about 90% or about 30% of the time.

This PCR relied on a set of 60 Vbeta primers and 13 Jbeta primers. The method was immunoSEQ multiplex PCR; TCRdb's version includes in-frame clones alone and lacks a portion of them. The data contain around 100,000 clones, approximately 65% of them seen just once; the ten biggest clones take up about 2%. The CDR3 contains 15 residues. Trimming removed 6 bases from V and 7 bases from J; junction bases left unmatched: 6. CDR1 and CDR2 from the germline V gene are MNHEY and SVGAGI. V gene TRBV6-5 combines with J gene TRBJ2-1, with TRBD2 matching 13 bases. This sequence originates from a man younger than 40 in good health and CMV-seronegative. The sample comprised PBMCs. This CDR3 reads CASSPGLAGVNEQFF. CDR3 sequence (DNA): TGTGCCAGCAGCCCAGGACTAGCGGGAGTAAATGAGCAGTTCTTC.